The following is a TCR beta chain sequence with its context. Its antigen is currently unknown. This sample is drawn from a study of cytomegalovirus exposure and HLA in healthy donors. Study-wide results and caveats: Certain indistinguishable V segments, among them TRBV6-2 and TRBV6-3, were excluded. An apparent linkage of common viral pathogens to several of the most significant clusters emerged in a later analysis. The authors confirmed in vitro that three CMV-associated chains were specific for CMV antigens. Roughly uniform depth of sequencing across donors was assumed in presence/absence analyses.

This CDR3 has 12 residues. The germline V and J ends were trimmed by 1 base and 3 bases, with 4 bases remaining between them. Per the germline V gene, CDR1 is SNHLY and CDR2 is FYNNEI. In the PCR, 60 Vbeta and 13 Jbeta primers were used. This table comes from immunoSEQ multiplex PCR, and its TCRdb copy is limited to in-frame clones, with some not included. Of just over 150,000 clones detected, around three quarters appear once; the ten largest clones hold around 6.8%. This clonotype was obtained from a man in his forties in good health and CMV-seropositive. The chain employs TRBV2 and TRBJ2-7, with no clear D. Specimen: PBMCs. CDR3 loop: CASSEVHYEQYF. The CDR3 coding sequence is TGTGCCAGCAGTGAAGTTCACTACGAGCAGTACTTC.